A single sample is the source of the 28 T cell receptor beta chains below, sequenced in a study of CD8 T cells in Susac syndrome. Reverse transcription of about 0.5 to 1 ug RNA was carried out with random hexamers. TCRdb used MiXCR to reprocess the immunoSEQ multiplex PCR reads, holding one entry per CDR3 protein. This table holds fewer than 150,000 distinct CDR3 sequences, around 94% found once. Material: CD4+ T cells from PBMCs. Receptor source: a human donor with multiple sclerosis.

This rearrangement joins TRBV6-6 to TRBJ2-6; D may be TRBD1 (6 bases). Trimming took 5 bases from V and 0 from J, leaving 11 bases between them. Germline loops: CDR1 MNHNY, CDR2 SVGAGI (reference sequence). This CDR3 is built from 16 residues. The CDR3 spells CASSTTGTSGANVLTF. The CDR3 bases are TGTGCCAGCAGTACAACAGGGACCTCTGGGGCCAACGTCCTGACTTTC.

For the CDR3, the DNA is TGTGCCAGCAGTCGCGACAGTTTCGCTAACTATGGCTACACCTTC. Protein product: CASSRDSFANYGYTF. The V and J genes are TRBV6-5 and TRBJ1-2; possibly TRBD1 for D (5 bases). V was cut by 5 bases and J by 0 bases, with 13 bases left in between. The CDR3 extends over 15 amino acids. Germline-derived CDR1 and CDR2 are MNHEY and SVGAGI.

The V call is TRBV14, the J call TRBJ1-6; D remains unclear. V was shortened by 1 base and J by 9 bases, with 7 bases between the two germline ends. CDR3 length equals 13 residues. CDR1 is SGHDN, CDR2 FVKESK, per germline. The CDR3 region is CASSQGAGSPLHF. CDR3 nucleotides: TGTGCCAGCAGCCAAGGGGCGGGTTCACCCCTCCACTTT.

This chain connects TRBV9 to TRBJ1-1, with unresolved D. The CDR3 length is 15 residues. Germline loops: CDR1 SGDLS, CDR2 YYNGEE. The germline V and J ends were trimmed by 1 base and 4 bases, with 14 bases remaining between them. The CDR3 DNA sequence: TGTGCCAGCAGCGTACGCTCAGGAAACCCCACTGAAGCTTTCTTT. Translated, it gives CASSVRSGNPTEAFF.

The chain is built from TRBV20-1 and TRBJ1-4; D not certain. The CDR3 loop spans 17 amino acids. The germline CDR1 and CDR2 sequences are DFQATT and SNEGSKA (reference sequence). With 5 bases removed from V and 0 bases from J, the gap between germline ends came to 19 bases. In DNA, the CDR3 is TGCAGTGCTCGACCCGCTTACGGGCAGGCAACTAATGAAAAACTGTTTTTT. This codes for CSARPAYGQATNEKLFF.

This chain joins TRBV20-1 and TRBJ2-7; perhaps TRBD1 as D (5 bases). Germline loops: CDR1 DFQATT, CDR2 SNEGSKA (reference sequence). V was trimmed by 3 bases and J by 5 bases, leaving 11 bases between them. This CDR3 has 12 residues. The CDR3 sequence is CSASFRQNEQYF. DNA for the CDR3: TGCAGTGCTAGCTTTAGACAGAACGAGCAGTACTTC.

The chain employs TRBV30 and TRBJ2-1; D is ambiguous. CDR3 length equals 11 residues. CDR1 is GTSNPN, CDR2 SVGIG, per germline (reference sequence). Trimming pared 4 bases from V and 3 bases from J, leaving 4 bases between. In DNA, the CDR3 is TGTGCCTGGACAAGCTACAATGAGCAGTTCTTC. It specifies CAWTSYNEQFF.

This clonotype was picked up one time. The chain joins TRBV7-9 to TRBJ2-5; 8 bases match TRBD1. J gave up 5 bases and V 5 bases, and 7 bases lay outside the gene matches. CDR1 and CDR2 (germline): SEHNR, FQNEAQ (reference sequence). The CDR3 loop spans 14 amino acids. CDR3 sequence: CASSPGTGGETQYF. CDR3 in DNA: TGTGCCAGCAGCCCGGGGACAGGAGGCGAGACCCAGTACTTC.

This sequence joins TRBV12-3 or TRBV12-4 and TRBJ1-1, with a weak D call TRBD1 (5 bases). V shed 6 bases and J shed 0 bases, with 8 bases lying between them. This CDR3 contains 13 residues. The DNA of the CDR3 is TGTGCCAGCAGGTTGACAGTGAACACTGAAGCTTTCTTT. Protein product: CASRLTVNTEAFF.

The chain employs TRBV5-1 and TRBJ1-6, with D tentatively TRBD1 (6 bases). Germline V gene sequence: CDR1 SGHRS, CDR2 YFSETQ. Trimming shortened V by 3 bases and J by 8 bases, and 12 bases separated the two germline ends. This CDR3 contains 14 residues. The CDR3 region is CASSSQGTYSPLHF. As DNA, the CDR3 is TGCGCCAGCAGCTCACAGGGTACTTATTCACCCCTCCACTTT.

The chain recombines TRBV20-1 with TRBJ2-5; tentative D call: TRBD2 (7 bases). Germline CDR1 and CDR2: DFQATT and SNEGSKA (reference sequence). This CDR3 has 12 amino acids. The CDR3 DNA sequence: TGCAGCAGAGGGGGGGCCCGGGAGACCCAGTACTTC. Its translation: CSRGGARETQYF.

This clonotype has only one observation. The chain couples TRBV12-3 or TRBV12-4 to TRBJ1-5, with TRBD1 as a possible D gene (6 bases). Trimming left V 2 bases short and J 7 bases short, with 12 bases between. The CDR3 is 14 amino acids. The CDR3 region is CASSLTGRGQPQHF. The CDR3 nucleotides read TGTGCCAGCAGTTTAACAGGGCGCGGCCAGCCCCAGCATTTT.

The chain links TRBV5-1 to TRBJ1-1; TRBD1 aligns across 9 bases. In germline, CDR1 is SGHRS, CDR2 YFSETQ. This CDR3 is built from 15 residues. The ends lost 4 bases at V and 5 bases at J; junction bases unmatched: 9. The CDR3 protein is CASSQLGQGRTEAFF. CDR3 DNA: TGCGCCAGCAGCCAATTGGGACAGGGCCGGACTGAAGCTTTCTTT.

This chain connects TRBV7-3 to TRBJ1-1; TRBD1 is a possible D gene (5 bases). Germline V gives CDR1 SGHTA, CDR2 FQGTGA. Trimming stripped 5 bases from V and 0 bases from J, with 16 bases between. The CDR3 runs to 16 residues. The CDR3 is CASSPRAPGMNTEAFF. In DNA form, the CDR3 reads TGTGCCAGCAGCCCCAGGGCCCCAGGGATGAACACTGAAGCTTTCTTT.

This chain joins TRBV9 and TRBJ2-5, with D possibly TRBD1 on 6 matching bases. The germline CDR1 and CDR2 sequences are SGDLS and YYNGEE. V was trimmed by 4 bases and J by 5 bases, leaving 18 bases between them. This CDR3 spans 15 amino acids. Written as DNA, the CDR3 is TGTGCCAGCAGCTCCAGAGGGGGTTCCGGGGAGACCCAGTACTTC. As protein: CASSSRGGSGETQYF.

J is TRBJ2-2 and V is TRBV6-4; TRBD1 matches at 9 bases. The V gene end was trimmed by 8 bases and the J gene end by 1 base; junction bases not matched to a gene: 2. Germline CDR1 MRHNA, CDR2 SNTAGT. This CDR3 comprises 14 residues. CDR3 nucleotides: TGTGCCAGCGGACAGGGGAGGAACACCGGGGAGCTGTTTTTT. Protein product: CASGQGRNTGELFF.

CDR3: CSATPPTAAISYTF. The DNA of the CDR3 is TGCAGTGCGACCCCTCCCACAGCTGCTATAAGCTACACCTTC. This rearrangement joins TRBV20-1 to TRBJ1-2; D is undetermined. The CDR3 covers 14 residues. The germline V and J ends were trimmed by 6 bases and 9 bases, with 23 bases remaining between them. The V gene's germline CDR1 is DFQATT and CDR2 SNEGSKA (reference sequence).

The chain links TRBV27 to TRBJ2-7; 7 bases are a match to TRBD1. The germline V gene encodes CDR1 MNHEY and CDR2 SMNVEV (reference sequence). J lost 4 bases, V lost 6 bases, and 6 bases had no gene match. This CDR3 comprises 13 residues. The CDR3: CASRPTGRYEQYF. The DNA for the CDR3 is TGTGCCAGCAGACCGACAGGGCGGTACGAGCAGTACTTC.

The chain carries TRBV11-3 and TRBJ1-1; 10 bases map to TRBD1. Trimming cost V 4 bases and J 4 bases; bases outside gene matches: 6. CDR3 length equals 15 residues. Germline V lookup: CDR1 SGHNT, CDR2 YENEEA. The CDR3 nucleotides are TGTGCCAGCAGCTCGAGGACAGGGGGAATCACTGAAGCTTTCTTT. This codes for CASSSRTGGITEAFF. Supplemented by reference TRBV11-3 and TRBJ1-1, the full variable domain reads EAGVVQSPRYKIIEKKQPVAFWCNPISGHNTLYWYLQNLGQGPELLIRYENEEAVDDSQLPKDRFSAERLKGVDSTLKIQPAELGDSAVYLCASSSRTGGITEAFFGQGTRLTVV.

The rearrangement links TRBV9 to TRBJ2-7, with D possibly matching TRBD1 (6 bases). Germline V gives CDR1 SGDLS, CDR2 YYNGEE. The CDR3 sequence is 16 residues long. The V gene lost 0 bases and the J gene lost 3 bases, with 16 bases spanning the gap. The CDR3 is CASSVGGPRPYYEQYF. The CDR3 nucleotides are TGTGCCAGCAGCGTAGGGGGGCCCAGACCCTACTACGAGCAGTACTTC.

The rearrangement uses TRBV30 and TRBJ1-1; a possible D gene is TRBD1 (6 bases). The CDR3 totals 13 residues. V gave up 2 bases and J gave up 3 bases, with 10 bases separating them. CDR1 GTSNPN and CDR2 SVGIG come from the germline V gene (reference sequence). The CDR3 DNA follows: TGTGCCTGGAGTACCAACAGGGACACTGAAGCTTTCTTT. It yields the protein CAWSTNRDTEAFF.

V gene TRBV10-3 combines with J gene TRBJ2-7, with D maybe TRBD1 (8 bases). CDR1 is ENHRY, CDR2 SYGVKD, per germline. The germline V and J ends were trimmed by 2 bases and 12 bases, with 20 bases remaining between them. The CDR3 has 14 residues. The CDR3, as DNA: TGTGCCATCAGTGAGAGACCCCTGGACAGGGAGGGGTACTTC. Translation: CAISERPLDREGYF.

This rearrangement joins TRBV30 to TRBJ1-2; TRBD1 aligns across 8 bases. From germline, CDR1 is GTSNPN and CDR2 SVGIG (reference sequence). Trimming took 2 bases from V and 0 from J; bases not matched to a gene: 5. CDR3 length: 15 amino acids. Here the CDR3 reads CAWSSSGQANYGYTF. The CDR3 region has the DNA TGTGCCTGGAGTTCCTCGGGACAGGCTAACTATGGCTACACCTTC.

V and J are TRBV7-6 and TRBJ2-2; TRBD1 aligns across 9 bases. There are 20 residues in the CDR3. Trimming removed 3 bases from V and 4 bases from J; junction bases left unmatched: 18. Per the germline V gene, CDR1 is SGHVS and CDR2 is FNYEAQ. The CDR3 DNA sequence: TGTGCCAGCAGCTTGACTACGGGACAGGGTTGGACCACCCTCACCGGGGAGCTGTTTTTT. This translates into CASSLTTGQGWTTLTGELFF.

The genes are TRBV20-1 and TRBJ2-1, with 7 bases that match TRBD1. The V and J ends lost 7 bases and 0 bases, in that order; junction bases with no gene match: 12. Germline V CDR1 and CDR2: DFQATT, SNEGSKA (reference sequence). The CDR3 covers 16 residues. CDR3 DNA: TGCAGTGGGCCGAGGGGGCAGGGTCGCTCCTACAATGAGCAGTTCTTC. Translation gives CSGPRGQGRSYNEQFF.

The J gene is TRBJ1-2, the V gene TRBV12-3 or TRBV12-4; TRBD1 is a possible D gene (5 bases). CDR3 length: 15 amino acids. Trimming removed 5 bases from V and 1 base from J, with 14 bases in between. The CDR3 nucleotides are TGTGCCAGCAGTGTTCTTTACAGGCTTAACTATGGCTACACCTTC. Protein product: CASSVLYRLNYGYTF.

The chain uses TRBV9 and TRBJ2-7, with D uncertain. V shed 4 bases and J shed 0 bases, with 14 bases lying between them. This CDR3 has 15 residues. CDR1 is SGDLS and CDR2 is YYNGEE in the germline V gene. CDR3 amino acids: CASSPRSASSYEQYF. Written as DNA, the CDR3 is TGTGCCAGCAGCCCGAGGTCCGCAAGCTCCTACGAGCAGTACTTC.

J is TRBJ1-5 and V is TRBV6-2 or TRBV6-3; D gene uncertain. The CDR3 spans 15 residues. Trimming took 0 bases from V and 4 from J, leaving 10 bases between them. Germline lookup yields CDR1 MNHEY and CDR2 SVGEGT. CDR3 coding DNA: TGTGCCAGCAGTTACTCGGGTGGATCTAATCAGCCCCAGCATTTT. Its protein product is CASSYSGGSNQPQHF.